The entry below gives a single TCR beta chain sequence along with its context. This receptor's antigen is unknown. Base-call qualities are not available, and no considerably larger clone is one nucleotide away. The CDR3 sequence holds 11 residues, the cysteine and phenylalanine included. The retained sequence is limited to the CDR3, 33 bases, with the frame set at the first base. Via the germline V gene, CDR1 is MDHEN and CDR2 SYDVKM. Trimming costs V 2 bases and J 10 bases, and their ends lie 8 bases apart. Library preparation employed 5' RACE. Sequencing was performed on an Illumina HiSeq 2000. Template switching added a universal primer binding site, and the final cDNA carried a unique molecular identifier that allowed TCR cDNA molecules to be counted accurately. Specific primers in the conserved constant-segment region were used to synthesize first-strand cDNA for TCR alpha and beta chains. Each cDNA library was double barcoded, with a SMART-Mk sample barcode plus Illumina barcodes, to control for contamination. TruSeq adapter sequences and Illumina sample barcodes were added in two successive PCR steps. TCR alpha and beta cDNA libraries were sequenced on the Illumina HiSeq platform with custom primers. The authors' analysis ran thus. MiGEC processed the raw reads to extract unique molecular identifiers, while MiXCR was used to determine the CDR3 positions. For each individual, recombination models were inferred using an EM algorithm with the repgenHMM and IGoR tools. The analysis of shared clonotypes was done with the tcR package in R, with sharing normalized by the product of cloneset sizes. To study raw recombination free of thymic and clonal selection effects, out-of-frame nonproductive sequences were analyzed. The public reads were reanalyzed by TCRdb: fastp trimming at Q25, MiXCR alignment, in-frame beta chains only. Each CDR3 protein gets just one entry, which takes the most common genes and DNA from the rows behind it. TCRdb's processing, not the authors', yielded these V and J calls. The sample yields around 480,000 distinct CDR3 sequences; around 14% were counted once. Around 0.48% of the sample is taken by the ten largest.

The record originates from a study of identical twins (dated by TCRdb to 2016 to 2018). Looking at the study overall: TCR alpha and beta repertoires from monozygotic twins, unrelated adults of various ages and cord blood were deep-sequenced to test whether fetal clonotypes persist. To rule out contamination, the twin experiments were replicated at different times with different library preparation protocols. Study-wide conclusions, independent of this receptor: Because the same donors could not be followed over many years, the conclusions depended on cross-sectional statistical analysis. Zero-insertion analyses could be partly confounded by invariant T cells such as MAIT and iNKT, though diverse VJ usage argued against such confounding for most clonotypes. A weaker excess of twin sharing was found in beta out-of-frame sequences because the signal-to-noise ratio was lowered by fewer shared sequences. Compared with coincidental sharing between unrelated individuals, out-of-frame TCR alpha sequences shared between twins showed an excess of sequences with low generation probability. In monozygotic twins, recombination models systematically underestimated out-of-frame TCR alpha sharing, but the models matched the sharing seen between unrelated individuals. Abundant cord blood beta clonotypes carried fewer insertions; young adult naive repertoires showed a weaker similar trend, while memory repertoires showed none.

Every donor was a healthy Caucasian. Three pairs of female monozygotic twins, all aged about 18 to 30 years, were included in the twin cohort. CD4+ and CD8+ T cell populations were isolated with positive isolation kits from Invitrogen. The same specimen was also included in a second study, on yellow fever vaccine responses in identical twins. The second publication reports: According to the authors, in identical twins the way T cells responded to vaccination appeared partly convergent and partly personalized. The study precisely tracked vaccine-responding T cell clones in identical twins.

Sequenced material: CD4+ T cells sorted from blood. In this chain, TRBV28 is recombined with TRBJ1-1, with no confident D gene call. This clonotype originated in a woman under 30 in good health. The CDR3 region: CASSLNNPAFF. The DNA sequence reads TGTGCCAGCAGTTTAAACAATCCAGCTTTCTTT.